A single sample gave rise to the 27 T cell receptor beta chains below, sequenced in a study of T cells in Graves' hyperthyroidism and ophthalmopathy. Using RNA transcripts as the source, TCR beta CDR3 regions were amplified. The primer set for the first-round RT-PCR of the TCR CDR3 was HTBI. TCRdb re-called the multiplex PCR reads with MiXCR, one entry per CDR3 protein. The sample carries hundreds of thousands of distinct CDR3 sequences, roughly 13% recorded once. Material: blood. The receptors here all came from a woman aged 25 to 45 with Graves' hyperthyroidism.

V is TRBV11-2 and J is TRBJ1-4; 12 bases line up with TRBD1. The CDR3 length is 16 residues. With 5 bases clipped from V and 3 bases from J, the junction kept 4 bases outside the gene matches. The germline CDR1 and CDR2 sequences are SGHAT and FQNNGV. CDR3 nucleotide sequence: TGTGCCAGCAGCCAAGGGGACAGGGGGCCTAATGAAAAACTGTTTTTT. It yields the protein CASSQGDRGPNEKLFF.

The V call is TRBV5-5, the J call TRBJ2-3; 14 bases line up with TRBD2. Germline V CDR1 and CDR2: SGHKS, YYEKEE (reference sequence). V gave up 3 bases and J gave up 3 bases; unmatched junction bases: 6. This CDR3 has 17 residues. The CDR3 DNA is TGTGCCAGCAGCTGGGGGACTAGCGGGAGCCAGACAGATACGCAGTATTTT. Protein: CASSWGTSGSQTDTQYF.

This clonotype was seen more than once but under ten times. The rearrangement joins TRBV4-3 to TRBJ2-5, with TRBD1 identical over 8 bases. V lost 1 base to trimming and J lost 1 base; unmatched junction nucleotides: 5. The CDR3 spans 16 residues. Germline values: CDR1 LGHNA, CDR2 YSLEER. CDR3 nucleotide sequence: TGCGCCAGCAGCCAAGGACAGGGGATAGGCCAAGAGACCCAGTACTTC. Translation gives CASSQGQGIGQETQYF.

As regards this clonotype: Just one base apart from a much larger clone, this may be a read error. The chain uses TRBV20-1 and TRBJ2-1; D gene ambiguous. The J call may be faulty, since TRBJ2-7 better matches the DNA end. Germline CDR1 reads DFQATT; CDR2 reads SNEGSKA (reference sequence). The CDR3 contains 10 residues. DNA for the CDR3: TGCAGTGCTGGGCGGAATGAGCAGTACTTC. Translated, it gives CSAGRNEQYF.

The rearrangement links TRBV28 to TRBJ2-3; D not certain. Germline CDR1 is MDHEN and CDR2 is SYDVKM. With 4 bases removed from V and 4 bases from J, the gap between germline ends came to 6 bases. This CDR3 has 12 residues. CDR3 region: CASSSRPDTQYF. As DNA, the CDR3 is TGTGCCAGCAGTTCCCGGCCAGATACGCAGTATTTT.

This clonotype was picked up a small number of times. The chain recombines TRBV20-1 with TRBJ2-2, with D possibly matching TRBD1 (7 bases). Germline CDR1 is DFQATT and CDR2 is SNEGSKA (reference sequence). The V and J ends lost 6 bases and 5 bases respectively, with 16 bases between them. The CDR3 has 14 amino acids. The CDR3 region has the DNA TGCAGTGCCGTAAGACAGGGAGGTACCGGGGAGCTGTTTTTT. It specifies CSAVRQGGTGELFF.

This clonotype was detected many times. The rearrangement uses TRBV6-1 and TRBJ2-7; tentative D call: TRBD1 (6 bases). The germline V gene has CDR1 MNHNS and CDR2 SASEGT. Trimming removed 4 bases from V and 0 bases from J, with 13 bases in between. The CDR3 length is 15 residues. CDR3 nucleotide sequence: TGTGCCAGCAGTGTCCACTCACAGGGCTCCTACGAGCAGTACTTC. Translation gives CASSVHSQGSYEQYF.

The V call is TRBV2, the J call TRBJ1-1; perhaps TRBD1 as D (6 bases). Per the germline V gene, CDR1 is SNHLY and CDR2 is FYNNEI. The V end was cut by 6 bases, the J end by 6 bases, with 11 bases between. The CDR3 spans 12 residues. The CDR3 DNA reads as TGTGCCAGCAGCCCGGGGGGGCCTGAAGCTTTCTTT. It encodes CASSPGGPEAFF.

The V and J genes are TRBV6-1 and TRBJ1-6; no firm D call. With 5 bases removed from V and 9 bases from J, the gap between germline ends came to 5 bases. In germline, CDR1 is MNHNS, CDR2 SASEGT. There are 11 residues in the CDR3. The CDR3 DNA sequence: TGTGCCAGCAGTCACCGTTCACCCCTCCACTTT. Encoded protein: CASSHRSPLHF.

This rearrangement joins TRBV6-1 to TRBJ2-6; D is perhaps TRBD1 (6 bases). Germline V gene sequence: CDR1 MNHNS, CDR2 SASEGT. The CDR3 covers 16 residues. The V gene lost 5 bases and the J gene lost 0 bases, with 11 bases spanning the gap. DNA of the CDR3: TGTGCCAGCAGTAGGGGACAAATCTCTGGGGCCAACGTCCTGACTTTC. This translates into CASSRGQISGANVLTF.

This clonotype was seen repeatedly, ten times or more. The chain combines TRBV11-2 with TRBJ2-2; D perhaps matches TRBD1 (5 bases). This CDR3 region has 17 residues. V lost 2 bases and J lost 2, with 15 bases in between. Germline CDR1 reads SGHAT; CDR2 reads FQNNGV. The CDR3 sequence is CASSLRRRVYNTGELFF. The CDR3 DNA follows: TGTGCCAGCAGCTTAAGGCGCAGGGTTTATAACACCGGGGAGCTGTTTTTT.

The chain links TRBV20-1 to TRBJ2-3; 8 nucleotides line up with TRBD2. Germline V lookup: CDR1 DFQATT, CDR2 SNEGSKA (reference sequence). The CDR3 consists of 15 residues. V was clipped by 1 base and J by 2 bases; unmatched bases: 5. In DNA form, the CDR3 reads TGCAGTGCTAGAGCCACTAGCGGTTCCACAGATACGCAGTATTTT. Protein sequence: CSARATSGSTDTQYF.

J is TRBJ2-5 and V is TRBV18; D is unresolved. The CDR3 spans 12 residues. Between the trimmed V and J ends, which lost 6 bases and 3 bases, there was a span of 8 bases. Germline CDR1 is KGHSH and CDR2 is LQKENI. CDR3 sequence: CASSPAEETQYF. In DNA, the CDR3 is TGTGCCAGCTCCCCCGCGGAAGAGACCCAGTACTTC.

This clonotype was picked up many times. V gene TRBV12-3 or TRBV12-4 combines with J gene TRBJ2-7, with D tentatively TRBD1 (5 bases). Trimming took off 3 bases at V and 3 bases at J, with 15 bases between the two ends. The CDR3 loop spans 15 amino acids. This chain's CDR3 is CASSLGPTGYYEQYF. CDR3 nucleotide sequence: TGTGCCAGCAGTTTGGGGCCGACTGGTTACTACGAGCAGTACTTC.

There are a few counts of this clonotype. The chain couples TRBV28 to TRBJ1-2, with 8 positions matching TRBD1. The CDR3 totals 17 residues. CDR1 is MDHEN, CDR2 SYDVKM, per germline. The V gene end was trimmed by 3 bases and the J gene end by 6 bases; junction bases not matched to a gene: 15. The CDR3 region is CASSFGQGNFNRDGYTF. The CDR3 DNA follows: TGTGCCAGCAGTTTTGGACAGGGAAATTTCAATCGTGATGGCTACACCTTC.

This clonotype was seen only a few times. The rearrangement joins TRBV10-1 to TRBJ1-3, with 8 bases lining up with TRBD1. The germline V gene encodes CDR1 WNHNN and CDR2 SYGVQD (reference sequence). The length of the CDR3 is 13 residues. The trim removed 6 bases at V and 8 bases at J, leaving 6 bases unmatched. In DNA, the CDR3 is TGCGCCAGCAGCGACGGACAGGGAGACACCATATATTTT. It translates to CASSDGQGDTIYF.

Remarks on this clonotype: A much larger clone lies one base from this, so it may be a read error. The chain joins TRBV30 to TRBJ2-2, with TRBD1 matching over 8 bases. Germline lookup yields CDR1 GTSNPN and CDR2 SVGIG (reference sequence). The CDR3 is made up of 15 amino acids. J lost 4 bases, V lost 5 bases, and 9 bases had no gene match. CDR3 region: CAWGGRTGFTGELFF. In nucleotides, the CDR3 is TGTGCCTGGGGTGGGAGGACAGGGTTCACCGGGGAGCTGTTTTTT.

This clonotype has a count of ten or more. This rearrangement joins TRBV28 to TRBJ2-3; 7 bases match TRBD2. V lost 8 bases to trimming and J lost 6 bases; unmatched junction nucleotides: 8. Germline CDR1 reads MDHEN; CDR2 reads SYDVKM. The CDR3 has 13 amino acids. CDR3 nucleotides: TGTGCCAGCGAGGGCGGGAGAGCGGATACGCAGTATTTT. Residues: CASEGGRADTQYF.

This clonotype was seen at least ten times. This sequence joins TRBV28 and TRBJ2-7; D is tentatively TRBD1 or TRBD2 (6 bases each). The CDR3 is made up of 15 amino acids. Germline V gene data show CDR1 as MDHEN and CDR2 as SYDVKM. V shed 7 bases and J shed 6 bases, with 22 bases lying between them. CDR3 region: CASIGGWGDPREQYF. In nucleotides, the CDR3 is TGTGCCAGCATAGGGGGTTGGGGGGACCCACGCGAGCAGTACTTC.

The chain has TRBV29-1 and TRBJ2-3, with D possibly being TRBD1 or TRBD2 (6 bases each). Germline V gene lookup returns CDR1 SQVTM and CDR2 ANQGSEA. Trimming pared 0 bases from V and 2 bases from J, leaving 15 bases between. CDR3 length: 16 residues. The CDR3 nucleotides read TGCAGCGTTGAAGACGTCAAAGGGGGGTCCACAGATACGCAGTATTTT. The encoded protein is CSVEDVKGGSTDTQYF.

This rearrangement joins TRBV10-3 to TRBJ1-6; unclear D gene. The CDR3 sequence is 14 residues long. The germline gives CDR1 ENHRY, CDR2 SYGVKD. Trimming cost V 2 bases and J 10 bases, with 12 bases left between them. The CDR3 region is CAISEDPGKSPLHF. The CDR3 bases are TGTGCCATCAGTGAGGACCCGGGGAAATCACCCCTCCACTTT.

As concerns this clonotype: This could be a read error, since a much larger clone is one nucleotide away. Given the absence of the conserved phenylalanine or tryptophan at the CDR3 end, a read error is likely. The rearrangement uses TRBV12-3 or TRBV12-4 and TRBJ2-7; 9 nucleotides agree with TRBD1. After removal of 6 bases from V and 4 bases from J, the junction contained 16 bases not matched to a gene. This CDR3 has 17 residues. CDR3 amino acids: CASRKRGAGQGNYEQYL. The CDR3 DNA reads as TGTGCCAGCAGAAAAAGAGGTGCAGGACAGGGGAATTACGAGCAGTACCTC.

The chain links TRBV6-2 or TRBV6-3 to TRBJ1-5, with D unclear. The V end was cut by 6 bases, the J end by 9 bases, with 9 bases between. The CDR3 length is 11 residues. The germline CDR1 and CDR2 sequences are MNHEY and SVGEGT. The CDR3 DNA reads TGTGCCAGCAGCCACTGGTGGCCCCAGCATTTT. Its translation is CASSHWWPQHF.

The V gene is TRBV3-1, the J gene TRBJ2-7; perhaps TRBD2 as D (6 bases). Trimming took 4 bases from V and 2 from J, leaving 27 bases between them. Germline V lookup: CDR1 LGHDT, CDR2 YNNKEL (reference sequence). The CDR3 is 19 amino acids. For the CDR3, the DNA is TGTGCCAGCAGCCCACCACCGGGGGTTCCGGGCGGGAACGCCTACGAGCAGTACTTC. Encoded protein: CASSPPPGVPGGNAYEQYF.

This clonotype was recorded many times. The chain links TRBV20-1 to TRBJ1-1; D is possibly TRBD1 (5 bases). V was pared by 5 bases and J by 4 bases, with 17 bases between. Germline CDR1 reads DFQATT; CDR2 reads SNEGSKA (reference sequence). This CDR3 has 14 amino acids. The DNA of the CDR3 is TGCAGTGCTTCATCCCAGGGTTGGGGCACTGAAGCTTTCTTT. This sequence encodes CSASSQGWGTEAFF.

This rearrangement joins TRBV6-1 to TRBJ1-2; a weak D match, TRBD1 (6 bases). The CDR3 is made up of 16 amino acids. Germline CDR1 and CDR2: MNHNS and SASEGT. V was cut by 7 bases and J by 3 bases, with 21 bases left in between. The chain's CDR3 is CASTLTLTGEDYGYTF. The CDR3 nucleotides read TGTGCCAGCACCCTTACCCTGACAGGAGAAGACTATGGCTACACCTTC.

This clonotype has a handful of counts. V and J are TRBV7-9 and TRBJ1-1; tentative D call: TRBD1 (6 bases). The germline CDR1 and CDR2 sequences are SEHNR and FQNEAQ (reference sequence). Trimming removed 2 bases at V and 1 base at J, with 14 bases between. The length of the CDR3 is 16 residues. CDR3 in amino acids: CASSLIRGWGNTEAFF. The DNA for the CDR3 is TGTGCCAGCAGCTTAATCAGGGGATGGGGGAACACTGAAGCTTTCTTT.